This T cell receptor (beta chain) was found in a study of T cell changes during pregnancy in multiple sclerosis (dated by TCRdb to the late 2010s). About the investigation overall: The study examined how the T cell repertoire changed over the course of pregnancy in women with multiple sclerosis.

This clone came up once. Its antigen is unknown. No per-base quality is available; no much larger clone lies one base away. For this chain, trimming is 0 bases at the V end and 1 base at the J end, and the number of junction bases without a gene match is 5. According to the germline V gene, CDR1 reads SGDLS and CDR2 reads YYNGEE. The CDR3, from cysteine to phenylalanine, totals 16 residues. Left in the record is the CDR3 DNA by itself, 48 bases read in frame from the first base. The protocol used for the library was the immunoSEQ multiplex PCR assay. TCRdb took this table from immuneACCESS and kept in-frame rearrangements with V and J called. Such tables lack part of the clones; where checked against another copy, unresolved V genes explain under half of the gap, and the rest is unexplained. Counted in this sample were 50,000 or so clones; roughly 90% of them appeared once. The biggest ten clones account for about 0.6% of the sample.

Sequenced material: CD4+ T cells from peripheral blood mononuclear cells, taken after pregnancy. Recombination joined TRBV9 with TRBJ2-3, and 7 junctional nucleotides match TRBD2. This TCR was sampled from a female donor with multiple sclerosis, enrolled in a pregnancy study. The bases are TGTGCCAGCAGCGTAGAGGCTAGCGGTCGCACAGATACGCAGTATTTT. Translated, it gives CASSVEASGRTDTQYF. The entire variable domain, with the stretches around the CDR3 drawn from the reference TRBV9 and TRBJ2-3 proteins, is DSGVTQTPKHLITATGQRVTLRCSPRSGDLSVYWYQQSLDQGLQFLIQYYNGEERAKGNILERFSAQQFPDLHSELNLSSLELGDSALYFCASSVEASGRTDTQYFGPGTRLTVL.